The 27 T cell receptor beta chains presented below share a single source sample, sequenced in a study of CD8 T cells in ankylosing spondylitis. In TCRdb, the 5' RACE reads were re-called with MiXCR into one record per CDR3 protein. The top ten clones hold 16% of a sample with 150,000 to 200,000 distinct CDR3 sequences, over 10% of them seen once. Sequencing was done on a sample of blood, either unsorted or a sorted T cell fraction (not recorded which). The receptors here all came from a male donor with ankylosing spondylitis or in good health (not recorded which).

The chain has TRBV21-1 and TRBJ2-7; the table's TRBD2 call for D was not verified on the DNA. TRBV21-1 is recorded as a pseudogene. CDR3 length: 14 residues. CDR3 bases: TGTGCCAGCACCAAGGGACTAGCGGGAGACGAGCAGTACTTC. As protein: CASTKGLAGDEQYF.

This clonotype has a handful of counts. The chain uses TRBV11-2 and TRBJ2-1; D possibly matches TRBD1 or TRBD2 (6 bases each). V was clipped by 5 bases and J by 3 bases, with 23 bases between them. CDR3 length equals 18 residues. Germline CDR1 SGHAT, CDR2 FQNNGV. Here the CDR3 reads CASSIHGGPRCGYNEQFF. The CDR3 DNA follows: TGTGCCAGCAGCATACACGGGGGCCCTCGGTGTGGCTACAATGAGCAGTTCTTC.

This clonotype was counted many times. The chain is built from TRBV12-3 or TRBV12-4 and TRBJ2-3; D uncertain. CDR3 length: 13 residues. Deletions cut 5 bases from V and 4 bases from J, with 10 bases between. CDR3: CASSPPVSDTQYF. As DNA, the CDR3 is TGTGCCAGCAGTCCCCCAGTCTCAGATACGCAGTATTTT.

This clonotype was seen more than once but under ten times. The chain carries TRBV2 and TRBJ2-1; TRBD2 is a possible D gene (6 bases). Deletions cut 1 base from V and 3 bases from J, with 13 bases between. The length of the CDR3 is 16 residues. Germline values: CDR1 SNHLY, CDR2 FYNNEI. The CDR3 nucleotides are TGTGCCAGCAGTGAAGGCGGGAAAGGGTTCTACAATGAGCAGTTCTTC. Translating it yields CASSEGGKGFYNEQFF.

This clonotype has at least ten counts. The chain recombines TRBV4-2 with TRBJ2-1; perhaps TRBD2 as D (7 bases). Germline lookup yields CDR1 LGHNA and CDR2 YNFKEQ. The CDR3 is 16 residues long. V lost 0 bases and J lost 2, with 11 bases in between. DNA of the CDR3: TGTGCCAGCAGCCAAGAGCCGGGGGGCGCCTACAATGAGCAGTTCTTC. Translation: CASSQEPGGAYNEQFF.

This clonotype came up a few times. V gene TRBV6-6 combines with J gene TRBJ2-7; D ambiguous. V was clipped by 1 base and J by 11 bases, with 9 bases between them. CDR1 and CDR2 (germline): MNHNY, SVGAGI (reference sequence). This CDR3 is 11 amino acids long. The chain's CDR3 is CASSYLGLEYF. Written as DNA, the CDR3 is TGTGCCAGCAGTTACTTGGGCCTGGAGTACTTC.

The J gene is TRBJ2-1, the V gene TRBV30, with a weak D call TRBD2 (6 bases). The ends were cut back, 0 bases at V and 1 base at J, with 16 bases in the middle. There are 17 residues in the CDR3. Germline V CDR1 and CDR2: GTSNPN, SVGIG (reference sequence). CDR3 DNA: TGTGCCTGGAGTGTAGCCCTAGCGTACCTATCCTACAATGAGCAGTTCTTC. Its translation: CAWSVALAYLSYNEQFF.

The CDR3 region has the DNA TGTGCCAGCCTCGACAGGGGGGATAACACCGGGGAGCTGTTTTTT. Encoded protein: CASLDRGDNTGELFF. This sequence joins TRBV5-6 and TRBJ2-2, with 9 nucleotides matching TRBD1. Germline V gene data show CDR1 as SGHDT and CDR2 as YYEEEE. The CDR3 consists of 15 residues. The junction had 6 bases not matched to a gene; V was cut back by 7 bases and J by 2 bases.

The V call is TRBV5-6, the J call TRBJ2-5; tentatively, D is TRBD2 (5 bases). V gave up 4 bases and J gave up 5 bases, with 18 bases separating them. This CDR3 comprises 15 residues. CDR1 SGHDT and CDR2 YYEEEE come from the germline V gene. The CDR3, as DNA: TGTGCCAGCAGCCGCGGGCTAGAGGCCGGGGAGACCCAGTACTTC. Its translation: CASSRGLEAGETQYF.

As regards this clonotype: A much larger clone sits a single nucleotide away, making a read error possible. The chain employs TRBV29-1 and TRBJ1-1, with D maybe TRBD1 (5 bases). The CDR3 totals 13 residues. Germline V gene sequence: CDR1 SQVTM, CDR2 ANQGSEA. V was cut by 4 bases and J by 0 bases, with 9 bases left in between. The CDR3 loop reads CSVGEGMNTEAFF. CDR3 coding DNA: TGCAGCGTTGGTGAGGGGATGAACACTGAAGCTTTCTTT.

This clonotype showed up many times. The V and J genes are TRBV6-1 and TRBJ2-7; TRBD2 aligns across 9 bases. V was clipped by 4 bases and J by 1 base; unmatched bases: 5. This CDR3 is built from 15 residues. Germline V gene data show CDR1 as MNHNS and CDR2 as SASEGT. Here the CDR3 reads CASSGEAGGSYEQYF. Here the CDR3 DNA reads TGTGCCAGCAGTGGGGAAGCGGGAGGTTCCTACGAGCAGTACTTC.

The V gene is TRBV6-5, the J gene TRBJ2-2; 7 nucleotides match TRBD1. Germline values: CDR1 MNHEY, CDR2 SVGAGI. Trimming took 0 bases from V and 0 from J; bases not matched to a gene: 4. This CDR3 is 17 amino acids long. Written as DNA, the CDR3 is TGTGCCAGCAGTTACTCCCCCGGGACAGCGAACACCGGGGAGCTGTTTTTT. Its protein product is CASSYSPGTANTGELFF.

The chain recombines TRBV13 with TRBJ2-2; 10 bases are shared with TRBD2. Germline V gene lookup returns CDR1 PRHDT and CDR2 FYEKMQ (reference sequence). The V segment lost 7 bases and the J segment 5 bases; nucleotides outside the gene matches: 7. The CDR3 has 15 residues. The CDR3 is CASTKGLATTGELFF. The CDR3 nucleotides are TGTGCCAGCACTAAGGGACTAGCGACAACCGGGGAGCTGTTTTTT. The variable domain in full, completed from reference TRBV13 and TRBJ2-2, reads AAGVIQSPRHLIKEKRETATLKCYPIPRHDTVYWYQQGPGQDPQFLISFYEKMQSDKGSIPDRFSAQQFSDYHSELNMSSLELGDSALYFCASTKGLATTGELFFGEGSRLTVL.

This chain joins TRBV7-8 and TRBJ1-2; 9 nucleotides align to TRBD1. V shed 5 bases, J shed 5 bases, and the junction held 6 bases outside the gene matches. Germline CDR1 SGHVS, CDR2 FQNEAQ. This CDR3 spans 14 amino acids. CDR3 in amino acids: CASSEDRGGYGYTF. The CDR3 nucleotides read TGTGCCAGCAGCGAGGACAGGGGAGGATATGGCTACACCTTC.

This clonotype was observed many times. This chain links TRBV12-3 or TRBV12-4 with TRBJ2-1, with D possibly matching TRBD2 (6 bases). The CDR3 loop spans 14 amino acids. Trimming shortened V by 5 bases and J by 7 bases, and 15 bases separated the two germline ends. CDR3 loop: CASSNSVAGNEQFF. The CDR3 DNA reads as TGTGCCAGCAGTAACTCCGTGGCGGGGAATGAGCAGTTCTTC.

The V call is TRBV29-1, the J call TRBJ2-1; TRBD1 agrees at 9 bases. There are 13 residues in the CDR3. Per the germline V gene, CDR1 is SQVTM and CDR2 is ANQGSEA. The V segment lost 4 bases and the J segment 3 bases; nucleotides outside the gene matches: 1. In nucleotides, the CDR3 is TGCAGCGTTGGGACAGGGGACTACAATGAGCAGTTCTTC. Its protein product is CSVGTGDYNEQFF.

The rearrangement links TRBV14 to TRBJ2-5; tentative D call: TRBD2 (5 bases). The CDR3 is made up of 15 amino acids. The germline V gene has CDR1 SGHDN and CDR2 FVKESK. V shed 6 bases and J shed 1 base, with 15 bases lying between them. CDR3 amino acids: CASSFLGAVQETQYF. The CDR3 nucleotides are TGTGCCAGCAGTTTCTTGGGAGCGGTCCAAGAGACCCAGTACTTC.

This clonotype was detected only a few times. The V call is TRBV20-1, the J call TRBJ1-1; 10 bases match TRBD1. V lost 3 bases to trimming and J lost 5 bases; unmatched junction nucleotides: 3. The CDR3 is 13 amino acids. The germline V gene encodes CDR1 DFQATT and CDR2 SNEGSKA (reference sequence). The CDR3 coding sequence is TGCAGTGCTAGGGGGACAGGGGAGACTGAAGCTTTCTTT. Translating it yields CSARGTGETEAFF.

This clonotype was picked up many times. V usage is TRBV20-1 and J usage is TRBJ2-1; unclear D gene. V lost 3 bases, J lost 4 bases, and 13 bases lay in between. This CDR3 is built from 14 residues. Germline V CDR1 and CDR2: DFQATT, SNEGSKA (reference sequence). As DNA, the CDR3 is TGCAGTGCTAGTTTGCCCCTGGGGTACAATGAGCAGTTCTTC. Amino acids: CSASLPLGYNEQFF.

The genes are TRBV27 and TRBJ2-3; 11 nucleotides line up with TRBD2. The CDR3 sequence is 19 residues long. Germline lookup yields CDR1 MNHEY and CDR2 SMNVEV (reference sequence). V gave up 8 bases and J gave up 4 bases; unmatched junction bases: 20. The CDR3 DNA reads as TGTGCCAGCCTTTCCCGACTAGCGGGGCCCTCTCTCCCCCCAGATACGCAGTATTTT. Its translation: CASLSRLAGPSLPPDTQYF.

V gene TRBV12-3 or TRBV12-4 combines with J gene TRBJ2-1; perhaps D is TRBD1 or TRBD2 (5 bases each). V gave up 6 bases and J gave up 1 base, with 10 bases separating them. There are 14 residues in the CDR3. The CDR3 protein is CASRGTASYNEQFF. CDR3 DNA sequence: TGTGCCAGCAGGGGGACGGCTTCCTACAATGAGCAGTTCTTC.

In its sample, this clonotype was seen a few times. The gene calls are TRBV4-1 and TRBJ1-2; D not resolved. With 1 base removed from V and 2 bases from J, the gap between germline ends came to 2 bases. The CDR3 loop spans 12 amino acids. CDR1 and CDR2 (germline): MGHRA, YSYEKL. CDR3 loop: CASSQVNYGYTF. CDR3 in DNA: TGCGCCAGCAGCCAAGTCAACTATGGCTACACCTTC.

There are a few counts of this clonotype. V gene TRBV6-5 combines with J gene TRBJ2-2; D remains ambiguous. The CDR3 has 11 residues. Germline CDR1 and CDR2: MNHEY and SVGAGI. V shed 10 bases and J shed 4 bases, with 7 bases lying between them. In DNA form, the CDR3 reads TGTGCCACCACGAGCACCGGGGAGCTGTTTTTT. Protein product: CATTSTGELFF.

This clonotype was counted only a few times. The chain couples TRBV19 to TRBJ2-5; D gene ambiguous. CDR3 length: 16 amino acids. Per germline, CDR1 LNHDA and CDR2 SQIVND (reference sequence). The V gene lost 7 bases and the J gene lost 4 bases, with 22 bases spanning the gap. CDR3 sequence (DNA): TGTGCCAGTACCCCATCCCGGGTTCACGGTAGAGAGACCCAGTACTTC. Translated: CASTPSRVHGRETQYF.

This clonotype was detected ten times or more. This chain's CDR3 is CASSSTEFADTQYF. The CDR3 nucleotides read TGTGCCAGCAGCTCAACGGAGTTCGCAGATACGCAGTATTTT. The V gene is TRBV11-2, the J gene TRBJ2-3; D unresolved. Germline assignment: CDR1 SGHAT and CDR2 FQNNGV. The CDR3 spans 14 residues. Trimming took 4 bases from V and 4 from J, leaving 12 bases between them. Full variable domain (missing parts from reference TRBV11-2 and TRBJ2-3): EAGVAQSPRYKIIEKRQSVAFWCNPISGHATLYWYQQILGQGPKLLIQFQNNGVVDDSQLPKDRFSAERLKGVDSTLKIQPAKLEDSAVYLCASSSTEFADTQYFGPGTRLTVL.

This clonotype was detected ten times or more. V gene TRBV7-7 combines with J gene TRBJ2-2; D remains unclear. V gave up 5 bases and J gave up 5 bases, with 9 bases separating them. The CDR3 loop spans 13 amino acids. Looked up from germline, CDR1 is SSHAT and CDR2 is FNYEAQ (reference sequence). In DNA, the CDR3 is TGTGCCAGCAGCCCTCTGGGGACCGGGGAGCTGTTTTTT. Translating it yields CASSPLGTGELFF.

This clonotype was counted a few times. The chain has TRBV3-1 and TRBJ2-7; tentatively, D is TRBD2 (6 bases). Germline lookup yields CDR1 LGHDT and CDR2 YNNKEL (reference sequence). With 4 bases removed from V and 0 bases from J, the gap between germline ends came to 13 bases. The CDR3 totals 15 residues. CDR3 nucleotide sequence: TGTGCCAGCAGCCTGGGACTTTCCACCTCCTACGAGCAGTACTTC. Its translation is CASSLGLSTSYEQYF.